This TCR beta chain was profiled in a study of yellow fever vaccine responses in identical twins. Overall study findings and caveats: Twins' vaccine T cell responses were reported to seem partly convergent and partly personalized.

This clonotype was seen more than once but under ten times. What it binds is not known. V lost 3 bases and J lost 10, with 16 bases in between. The CDR3 spans 14 residues. From the RT-PCR reads, TCRdb called clonotypes with MiXCR, one entry per CDR3 protein. This table has about 19,000 distinct CDR3 sequences, around 70% appearing once. The TCR sequence derives from a woman between 18 and 30 years old who received the yellow fever vaccine. The V and J genes are TRBV23-1 and TRBJ2-1; unclear D gene. TRBV23-1 qualifies as an ORF whose function is uncertain. This sample comprised T cells from blood (PBMCs), unsorted or a sorted subset (not recorded which), obtained before or after yellow fever vaccination (not recorded which). The CDR3 nucleotides read TGCGCCAGCAGTCATTCGACTCCCCCCTGGGAGCAGTTCTTC. Translating it yields CASSHSTPPWEQFF.